This paragraph covers one T cell receptor beta chain sequence. Its target antigen remains unknown. It has no much larger one-base neighbor in the sample; base qualities were not kept. Genomic DNA was isolated from the sorted cells so that the TCRbeta CDR3 region could be sequenced. The immunoSEQ Assay was used for sequencing of TCRbeta CDR3 regions. Sourced from immuneACCESS, this table was stored by TCRdb with only in-frame sequences that have V and J called. A share of the clones is absent; for the studies checked, an unresolved V gene accounts for under half, and the remainder has no known explanation. The sample includes 85,000 to 90,000 clones, with roughly 90% observed a single time. 1% to 1.3% of the sample belongs to the ten largest clones. The data are from a study of OX40 agonist ivuxolimab in advanced cancers. With regard to the full study: Ivuxolimab, which targeted the costimulatory receptor OX40 (CD134), was an agonistic, fully human IgG2 monoclonal antibody. The purpose of peripheral TCRbeta sequencing was to test whether ivuxolimab changed TCR sequence diversity and led to clonal T-cell expansion. The monotherapy dose-escalation portion (N of about 50 patients) of the phase I ivuxolimab trial is reported in the paper. In the dose-escalation cohort, approximately 82% of patients were male, and the mean age was roughly 60 years with a range of roughly 23 to 79. Intravenous ivuxolimab was administered to patients every 2 weeks at six dose levels: 0.01, 0.1, 0.3, 1.5, 3 and 10 mg/kg. Of the roughly 53 patients in dose escalation, approximately 20 had hepatocellular carcinoma, approximately 15 had melanoma, 9 had renal cell carcinoma and 9 had head and neck cancer. Prior anti-PD-1, anti-PD-L1 or anti-CTLA-4 therapy was permitted, and 40% to 50% of dose-escalation patients had received checkpoint inhibitors. Partial responses occurred in three dose-escalation patients: two with cutaneous melanoma and one with hepatocellular carcinoma. Broad study findings and their caveats: Low levels of normalized T-cell clonal expansion were also seen in some nonresponding patients. At doses of 0.1 to 3.0 mg/kg, clonal expansion of both CD4+ and CD8+ T cells in blood was seen between baseline and week 6. After ivuxolimab, CD8+ T cells had more expanded clones than CD4+ T cells on average. The antigen specificity of the clonally expanded peripheral T cells was not determined. In partial responders in the 0.1-3.0 mg/kg groups, normalized peripheral clonal expansion was found to be among the lowest, especially among CD8+ T cells.

The CDR3 runs 15 residues from the cysteine to the phenylalanine. The CDR3 DNA has 45 bases and is translated from base 1. The germline V gene yields MGHDK for CDR1 and SYGVNS for CDR2. V is shortened by 3 bases, J by 0 bases, and the region joining them spans 11 bases. Patients with a history of autoimmune disease or receiving systemic immunosuppression were excluded from the trial. Peripheral blood for TCR sequencing was collected from all dose cohorts at baseline, on cycle 4 day 1, and on cycle 7 day 1. The samples were taken from a phase I, first-in-human, multicenter, open-label dose-escalation trial of ivuxolimab. Adults with locally advanced or metastatic melanoma, renal cell carcinoma, hepatocellular carcinoma or head and neck squamous cell carcinoma were enrolled in the trial. Before TCR sequencing, CD4+ T cells and CD8+ T cells were sorted from peripheral blood as separate populations.

The receptor was derived from an adult with an advanced solid tumor such as melanoma, head and neck, liver or kidney cancer. The sequenced sample was CD4+ or CD8+ T cells sorted from blood, obtained in a trial of the OX40 agonist ivuxolimab. The chain links TRBV25-1 with TRBJ1-1; the best D guess is TRBD1, with 5 bases matching. The CDR3 sequence is CASSDGGKLNTEAFF. The nucleotides read TGTGCCAGCAGTGATGGGGGGAAGCTGAACACTGAAGCTTTCTTT.